The T cell receptor beta chain described here comes from a study of blood T cell repertoires in COVID-19. The authors' processing: Reference gene primer amplification gave estimated nucleated cell counts. The assay was immunoSEQ multiplex PCR, and TCRdb's table has in-frame clones only and misses some. Clonal size and the V and J genes are those of that table, whereas D and trimming came from the DNA. Here the sample spans a few hundred thousand clones, 85% to 90% being singletons. From germline, CDR1 is LGHDT and CDR2 YNNKEL (reference sequence). The CDR3 length is 15 residues. V was shortened by 2 bases and J by 2 bases, with 12 bases between the two germline ends. Adults between roughly 18 and 95 years of age took part from about 24 US areas.

The specimen sequenced was PBMCs or T cells enriched from blood (not recorded which). The chain employs TRBV3-1 (or the pseudogene TRBV3-2) and TRBJ2-5, with D tentatively TRBD1 (6 bases). The clonotype was recovered from a woman aged 18-29 years with acute COVID-19. The CDR3 nucleotides are TGTGCCAGCAGCCAAACGGTGAGGGGGCAAGAGACCCAGTACTTC. It yields the protein CASSQTVRGQETQYF.